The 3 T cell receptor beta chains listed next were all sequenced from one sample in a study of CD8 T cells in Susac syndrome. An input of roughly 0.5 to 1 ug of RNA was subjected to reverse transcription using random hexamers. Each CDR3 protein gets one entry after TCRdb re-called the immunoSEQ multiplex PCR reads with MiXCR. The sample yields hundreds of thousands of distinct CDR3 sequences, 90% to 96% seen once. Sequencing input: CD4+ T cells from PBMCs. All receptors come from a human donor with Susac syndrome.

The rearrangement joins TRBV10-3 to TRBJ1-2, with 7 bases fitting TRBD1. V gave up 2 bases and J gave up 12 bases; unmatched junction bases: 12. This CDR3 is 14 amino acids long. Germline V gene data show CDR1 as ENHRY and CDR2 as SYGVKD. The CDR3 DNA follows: TGTGCCATCAGTGAGCCGGGGACAGTTACCCGGCACACCTTC. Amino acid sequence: CAISEPGTVTRHTF.

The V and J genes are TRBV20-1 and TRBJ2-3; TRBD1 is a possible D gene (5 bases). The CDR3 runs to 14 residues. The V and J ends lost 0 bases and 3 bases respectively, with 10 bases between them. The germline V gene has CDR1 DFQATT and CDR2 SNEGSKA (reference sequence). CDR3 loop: CSARDSGKTDTQYF. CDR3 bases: TGCAGTGCTAGAGATTCAGGGAAAACAGATACGCAGTATTTT.

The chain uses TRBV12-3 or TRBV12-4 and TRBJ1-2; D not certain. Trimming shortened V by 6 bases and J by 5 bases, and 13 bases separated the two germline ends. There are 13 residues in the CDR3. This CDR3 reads CASRTDLLYGYTF. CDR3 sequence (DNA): TGTGCCAGCAGAACGGACCTATTATATGGCTACACCTTC.